Presented here are 18 T cell receptor beta chains from one specimen sequenced in a study of early T cells in non-severe SARS-CoV-2 infection. TCRdb reanalysed the 5' RACE reads using MiXCR and keeps one entry per CDR3 protein. The sample lists more than 50,000 distinct CDR3 sequences, 5.5% to 6.5% occurring once. The specimen was whole blood. The receptors here all came from an adult who was a healthcare worker with PCR-confirmed SARS-CoV-2 infection or an uninfected control (not recorded which).

There are many counts of this clonotype. V is TRBV20-1 and J is TRBJ2-7; possibly TRBD2 for D (5 bases). This CDR3 region has 13 residues. Germline V gives CDR1 DFQATT, CDR2 SNEGSKA (reference sequence). Between the trimmed V and J ends, which lost 7 bases and 6 bases, there was a span of 19 bases. The CDR3 DNA reads TGCAGTGTTCCGACCCCTTCAGGAGGCGAGCAGTACTTC. Translating gives CSVPTPSGGEQYF.

This clonotype was detected only a few times. The chain employs TRBV7-2 and TRBJ2-1; D may match TRBD1 or TRBD2 (6 bases each). Germline V gives CDR1 SGHTA, CDR2 FQGNSA. CDR3 length equals 16 residues. Trimming removed 0 bases at V and 7 bases at J, with 16 bases between. CDR3 amino acids: CASSLAQGRAGNEQFF. DNA for the CDR3: TGTGCCAGCAGCTTAGCGCAGGGGCGGGCGGGGAATGAGCAGTTCTTC.

This clonotype was counted ten times or more. J is TRBJ2-1 and V is TRBV29-1; 8 bases are shared with TRBD2. CDR3 length equals 15 residues. V was pared by 7 bases and J by 6 bases, with 14 bases of the junction left unmatched. Germline assignment: CDR1 SQVTM and CDR2 ANQGSEA. In nucleotides, the CDR3 is TGCAGCGCTGGATTCGGGACTAGGGAGCCCAATGAGCAGTTCTTC. Its protein product is CSAGFGTREPNEQFF.

This clonotype was observed a handful of times. V and J are TRBV18 and TRBJ2-2; no clear D gene. Germline V gene sequence: CDR1 KGHSH, CDR2 LQKENI. This CDR3 has 15 residues. V dropped 1 base and J dropped 1 base, with 7 bases sitting between them. This CDR3 is CASSPLSVNTGELFF. Here the CDR3 DNA reads TGTGCCAGCTCACCACTATCGGTGAACACCGGGGAGCTGTTTTTT. The variable domain in full, with the rest retrieved from reference TRBV18 and TRBJ2-2, is NAGVMQNPRHLVRRRGQEARLRCSPMKGHSHVYWYRQLPEEGLKFMVYLQKENIIDESGMPKERFSAEFPKEGPSILRIQQVVRGDSAAYFCASSPLSVNTGELFFGEGSRLTVL.

This clonotype was seen at least ten times. V usage is TRBV6-1 and J usage is TRBJ1-1; no clear D. V lost 7 bases, J lost 4 bases, and 16 bases lay in between. The CDR3 contains 14 residues. Germline CDR1 and CDR2: MNHNS and SASEGT. CDR3 nucleotides: TGTGCCAGCACCCTTGGCCCGGCGAGCACTGAAGCTTTCTTT. This encodes CASTLGPASTEAFF.

This clonotype was seen only a few times. A read error may be the cause here, since a much bigger clone is one base away. This chain connects TRBV19 to TRBJ2-3; TRBD2 matches at 7 bases. CDR1 and CDR2 from the germline V gene are LNHDA and SQIVND (reference sequence). The CDR3 loop spans 16 amino acids. The V segment lost 5 bases and the J segment 7 bases; nucleotides outside the gene matches: 15. CDR3 protein: CASSPFRDSSGNTQYF. In DNA, the CDR3 is TGTGCCAGTAGTCCCTTCCGGGACTCCAGCGGGAATACGCAGTATTTT.

The chain links TRBV4-2 to TRBJ1-2; D gene unclear. Germline loops: CDR1 LGHNA, CDR2 YNFKEQ. Trimming cost V 0 bases and J 4 bases, with 9 bases left between them. The CDR3 totals 14 residues. The CDR3 sequence: CASSQDPWTYGYTF. The CDR3 bases are TGTGCCAGCAGCCAAGATCCCTGGACCTATGGCTACACCTTC.

This clonotype was observed at least ten times. V usage is TRBV6-2 or TRBV6-3 and J usage is TRBJ1-2; unclear D gene. V was clipped by 2 bases and J by 5 bases, with 9 bases between them. Germline loops: CDR1 MNHEY, CDR2 SVGEGT. The CDR3 sequence is 13 residues long. The CDR3 reads CASSYNGWYGYTF. CDR3 nucleotide sequence: TGTGCCAGCAGTTACAACGGCTGGTATGGCTACACCTTC.

This clonotype appeared many times. The rearrangement joins TRBV20-1 to TRBJ2-1; tentatively, D is TRBD1 (5 bases). The CDR3 length is 12 residues. Germline V gene data show CDR1 as DFQATT and CDR2 as SNEGSKA (reference sequence). The V and J ends lost 3 bases and 9 bases respectively, with 12 bases between them. Written as DNA, the CDR3 is TGCAGTGCTAGTTACGGTAGGGGTGAGCAGTTCTTC. Its protein product is CSASYGRGEQFF.

There are many counts of this clonotype. V is TRBV20-1 and J is TRBJ1-2, with 12 bases identical to TRBD1. Unmatched junction bases numbered 12, after V lost 1 base and J lost 0 bases. CDR3 length: 19 residues. Germline V gives CDR1 DFQATT, CDR2 SNEGSKA (reference sequence). In DNA form, the CDR3 reads TGCAGTGCTAGAGGTCTTTGGGACAGGGGGCGAGGAGCTAACTATGGCTACACCTTC. Translating it yields CSARGLWDRGRGANYGYTF.

This clonotype was observed at least ten times. This chain joins TRBV6-2 or TRBV6-3 and TRBJ1-6, with D maybe TRBD1 (5 bases). CDR1 and CDR2 (germline): MNHEY, SVGEGT. The V gene lost 0 bases and the J gene lost 8 bases, with 14 bases spanning the gap. This CDR3 region has 16 residues. CDR3 bases: TGTGCCAGCAGTTACTCGACGTGGGACGTCGATTCACCCCTCCACTTT. It codes for CASSYSTWDVDSPLHF.

This clonotype was observed at least ten times. This chain joins TRBV13 and TRBJ1-3, with 7 nucleotides matching TRBD1. CDR1 is PRHDT, CDR2 FYEKMQ, per germline (reference sequence). V dropped 5 bases and J dropped 2; count of bases not matched to a gene: 6. The CDR3 is 15 residues long. The CDR3: CASSQGGIAGNTIYF. The CDR3 nucleotides are TGTGCCAGCAGCCAGGGGGGGATCGCTGGAAACACCATATATTTT.

CDR3 sequence reads: CASGRGPSYNEQFF. In nucleotides, the CDR3 is TGTGCCAGCGGCAGGGGCCCCTCCTACAATGAGCAGTTCTTC. The chain employs TRBV6-2 or TRBV6-3 and TRBJ2-1; D is perhaps TRBD1 (6 bases). V gave up 8 bases and J gave up 0 bases, with 11 bases separating them. This CDR3 is built from 14 residues. Germline V gene data show CDR1 as MNHEY and CDR2 as SVGEGT.

This clonotype was seen ten or more times. The V gene is TRBV10-3, the J gene TRBJ2-2, with D tentatively TRBD2 (5 bases). Germline-derived CDR1 and CDR2 are ENHRY and SYGVKD. V lost 3 bases and J 7 bases, leaving 12 bases between the germline ends. The CDR3 covers 14 residues. CDR3 loop: CAISDGLSYGELFF. The CDR3 nucleotides are TGTGCCATCAGTGATGGACTGTCGTACGGGGAGCTGTTTTTT.

As concerns this clonotype: A much larger clone is a single base away; this may be a read error. This chain joins TRBV6-4 and TRBJ1-4, with D tentatively TRBD1 (5 bases). The CDR3 sequence is 14 residues long. Deletions cut 2 bases from V and 6 bases from J, with 10 bases between. Germline-derived CDR1 and CDR2 are MRHNA and SNTAGT. This CDR3 reads CASSDGREDEKLFF. The CDR3 DNA is TGTGCCAGCAGTGACGGCAGGGAGGATGAAAAACTGTTTTTT.

This clonotype was seen at least ten times. This sequence joins TRBV6-6 and TRBJ2-3; D possibly corresponds to TRBD1 (7 bases). The CDR3 extends over 14 amino acids. The V end was cut by 7 bases, the J end by 3 bases, with 14 bases between. Germline assignment: CDR1 MNHNY and CDR2 SVGAGI (reference sequence). CDR3 sequence: CASTPQGRTDTQYF. As DNA, the CDR3 is TGTGCCAGCACTCCACAGGGGAGGACAGATACGCAGTATTTT.

This clonotype was seen many times. The rearrangement joins TRBV27 to TRBJ2-3; D is unclear. The CDR3 runs 13 residues. Trimming pared 5 bases from V and 2 bases from J, leaving 8 bases between. Germline CDR1 reads MNHEY; CDR2 reads SMNVEV (reference sequence). The CDR3 coding sequence is TGTGCCAGCAGTCCCCGACTCACAGATACGCAGTATTTT. It yields the protein CASSPRLTDTQYF.

The chain uses TRBV9 and TRBJ1-1; D possibly corresponds to TRBD1 (5 bases). This CDR3 is 15 amino acids long. V lost 4 bases to trimming and J lost 0 bases, with 13 bases between them. Germline loops: CDR1 SGDLS, CDR2 YYNGEE. The DNA for the CDR3 is TGTGCCAGCAGCTTATCAGGGAATATGAACACTGAAGCTTTCTTT. Translated: CASSLSGNMNTEAFF.